This T cell receptor beta chain appears in the sequencing data of a study of cytomegalovirus exposure and HLA in healthy donors. Overall study results and limits: Cytomegalovirus-associated TCR beta chains were listed, numbering 150 to 200. The dataset shows that most TCR sequences were rare, while some public TCRs occurred in many donors.

Trimming cost V 1 base and J 0 bases, with 8 bases left between them. Germline CDR1 is SGHRS and CDR2 is YFSETQ. The CDR3 is made up of 15 amino acids. Sequenced by immunoSEQ multiplex PCR; TCRdb stores in-frame clones only, minus some. The repertoire includes tens of thousands of clones, 94% of them detected once, and less than 2% sits in the top ten. With regard to this clone: Its target is unknown.

The genes are TRBV5-1 and TRBJ2-1, with no clear D. The sequenced material came from PBMCs. The clonotype was recovered from a woman younger than 35 in good health and CMV-seropositive. The CDR3, as DNA: TGCGCCAGCAGCTTGAGTAGGAGCTCCTACAATGAGCAGTTCTTC. Translating it yields CASSLSRSSYNEQFF. The full variable domain, in which reference TRBV5-1 and TRBJ2-1 provide the parts outside the CDR3, is KAGVTQTPRYLIKTRGQQVTLSCSPISGHRSVSWYQQTPGQGLQFLFEYFSETQRNKGNFPGRFSGRQFSNSRSEMNVSTLELGDSALYLCASSLSRSSYNEQFFGPGTRLTVL.